A single sample gave rise to the 6 T cell receptor beta chains below, sequenced in a study of human thymus T cells (dated by TCRdb to 2020 to 2021). Library construction relied on the immunoSEQ multiplex PCR assay. TCRdb stores this immuneACCESS table with in-frame sequences only. Part of the clones is absent; in the studies checked, under half of the shortfall reflects unresolved V genes, and no reason is known for the rest. This sample is represented by tens of thousands of clones; 95% of them were singletons. The ten largest clones add up to 0.034% of the sample. Thymus tissue was obtained as surgical resects removed during corrective cardiac surgery. Material: thymus tissue. These receptors were collected from a girl under two years old with a congenital heart defect but otherwise immunologically healthy.

The V call is TRBV11-3, the J call TRBJ2-7; 9 bases agree with TRBD1. The V gene's germline CDR1 is SGHNT and CDR2 YENEEA. Trimming removed 5 bases from V and 2 bases from J; junction bases left unmatched: 4. The CDR3 is made up of 14 amino acids. CDR3 protein: CASSLGQGTYEQYF. The CDR3 coding sequence is TGTGCCAGCAGCCTCGGACAGGGGACCTACGAGCAGTACTTC.

The chain couples TRBV4-1 to TRBJ1-2; possibly TRBD1 for D (6 bases). Germline CDR1 is MGHRA and CDR2 is YSYEKL. The CDR3 has 15 residues. V lost 5 bases and J 3 bases, leaving 16 bases between the germline ends. The CDR3 DNA reads TGCGCCAGCAGCAAATCGACAGGTTTGGACTATGGCTACACCTTC. It yields the protein CASSKSTGLDYGYTF.

The chain combines TRBV10-3 with TRBJ2-5, with TRBD1 identical over 7 bases. This CDR3 is built from 14 residues. The J segment lost 5 bases and the V segment lost 7 bases, leaving 10 bases of the junction unmatched. Germline CDR1 ENHRY, CDR2 SYGVKD. CDR3 amino acids: CAINPKTGRETQYF. The CDR3 DNA sequence: TGTGCCATCAACCCTAAGACAGGGCGGGAGACCCAGTACTTC.

This chain uses TRBV18 with TRBJ1-3; the match to TRBD1 covers 8 bases. The germline gives CDR1 KGHSH, CDR2 LQKENI. Trimming at V came to 4 bases and at J to 2 bases, leaving 7 bases not matched to a gene. The CDR3 totals 16 residues. The CDR3 bases are TGTGCCAGCTCACGCCCCGACAGGGGCACTGGAAACACCATATATTTT. Its protein is CASSRPDRGTGNTIYF.

J is TRBJ2-7 and V is TRBV7-9; 8 positions agree with TRBD1. CDR3 length: 16 residues. Germline V CDR1 and CDR2: SEHNR, FQNEAQ (reference sequence). Trimming at V came to 5 bases and at J to 7 bases, leaving 16 bases not matched to a gene. The CDR3 spells CASSPTRTGNLGEQYF. For the CDR3, the DNA is TGTGCCAGCAGCCCCACTCGGACAGGGAATTTGGGTGAGCAGTACTTC.

This clone was recorded only once. This chain joins TRBV27 and TRBJ2-5; D perhaps matches TRBD1 (5 bases). The CDR3 loop spans 14 amino acids. Germline V gene sequence: CDR1 MNHEY, CDR2 SMNVEV (reference sequence). Trimming removed 6 bases from V and 2 bases from J, with 13 bases in between. Here the CDR3 reads CASRAGAGQETQYF. The CDR3 DNA follows: TGTGCCAGCAGGGCTGGGGCAGGACAAGAGACCCAGTACTTC.